These 5 T cell receptor beta chains were sequenced from one sample in a study of response to subunit inactivated influenza vaccine. One entry per CDR3 protein results from TCRdb running MiXCR on the RT-PCR reads. The repertoire holds about 520,000 distinct CDR3 sequences, 25% seen once, with 1.9% in the top ten. The sequences come from CD4+ T cells sorted from PBMCs, collected more than 4 days after vaccination. The receptors here all came from a man aged 50 to 59 who received an inactivated influenza vaccine.

V and J are TRBV20-1 and TRBJ2-7; D possibly corresponds to TRBD1 (5 bases). Trimming took off 5 bases at V and 5 bases at J, with 10 bases between the two ends. CDR3 length: 11 residues. Germline values: CDR1 DFQATT, CDR2 SNEGSKA (reference sequence). The CDR3 DNA reads as TGCAGTGCTCGGCAGGGTAACGAGCAGTACTTC. Encoded protein: CSARQGNEQYF.

This clonotype was found a few times. The rearrangement joins TRBV5-1 to TRBJ1-1; D is unresolved. Trimming pared 4 bases from V and 0 bases from J, leaving 16 bases between. Looked up from germline, CDR1 is SGHRS and CDR2 is YFSETQ. This CDR3 is 16 amino acids long. The CDR3 bases are TGCGCCAGCAGCAGCTACATAACTAGAGTGAACACTGAAGCTTTCTTT. Protein: CASSSYITRVNTEAFF. The full variable domain, in which reference TRBV5-1 and TRBJ1-1 provide the parts outside the CDR3, is KAGVTQTPRYLIKTRGQQVTLSCSPISGHRSVSWYQQTPGQGLQFLFEYFSETQRNKGNFPGRFSGRQFSNSRSEMNVSTLELGDSALYLCASSSYITRVNTEAFFGQGTRLTVV.

The V and J genes are TRBV12-3 or TRBV12-4 and TRBJ2-4; D unresolved. This CDR3 region has 13 residues. V lost 0 bases, J lost 10 bases, and 10 bases lay in between. The DNA of the CDR3 is TGTGCCAGCAGTTTAGCGGCCTTAGCAATTCAGTACTTC. This translates into CASSLAALAIQYF.

The chain couples TRBV9 to TRBJ2-1, with 7 bases identical to TRBD2. Germline CDR1 and CDR2: SGDLS and YYNGEE. There are 15 residues in the CDR3. J lost 7 bases, V lost 0 bases, and 7 bases had no gene match. CDR3 sequence: CASSVVGGRLNEQFF. CDR3 DNA sequence: TGTGCCAGCAGCGTAGTGGGCGGGAGACTTAATGAGCAGTTCTTC. The entire variable domain, with the rest obtained from reference TRBV9 and TRBJ2-1, is as follows: DSGVTQTPKHLITATGQRVTLRCSPRSGDLSVYWYQQSLDQGLQFLIQYYNGEERAKGNILERFSAQQFPDLHSELNLSSLELGDSALYFCASSVVGGRLNEQFFGPGTRLTVL.

This clonotype was seen at least ten times. The rearrangement joins TRBV20-1 to TRBJ2-5; D gene uncertain. CDR1 and CDR2 from the germline V gene are DFQATT and SNEGSKA (reference sequence). The CDR3 covers 15 residues. V shed 1 base and J shed 5 bases, with 17 bases lying between them. CDR3 region: CSARVFLGTAETQYF. CDR3 DNA: TGCAGTGCTAGAGTTTTTCTGGGAACAGCGGAGACCCAGTACTTC.